A single sample is the source of the 5 T cell receptor beta chains below, sequenced in a study of T cells in tuberculosis. Data came from immunoSEQ multiplex PCR; TCRdb stores just in-frame clones and leaves some out. Of 30,000 to 45,000 clones in the sample, 93% are singletons; the top ten hold 6.5% to 8.5%. The sample taken for sequencing was PBMCs. Every receptor here comes from a donor aged 5-35 years with latent tuberculosis or without tuberculosis infection.

This sequence joins TRBV18 and TRBJ1-3; 7 bases align to TRBD1. Germline assignment: CDR1 KGHSH and CDR2 LQKENI. The V segment lost 3 bases and the J segment 4 bases; nucleotides outside the gene matches: 9. This CDR3 region has 16 residues. Here the CDR3 reads CASSPELGQVGNTIYF. The CDR3 nucleotides read TGTGCCAGCTCACCTGAGCTTGGACAGGTCGGAAACACCATATATTTT. Drawing the rest from reference TRBV18 and TRBJ1-3, the complete variable domain is NAGVMQNPRHLVRRRGQEARLRCSPMKGHSHVYWYRQLPEEGLKFMVYLQKENIIDESGMPKERFSAEFPKEGPSILRIQQVVRGDSAAYFCASSPELGQVGNTIYFGEGSWLTVV.

V gene TRBV19 combines with J gene TRBJ2-3; a weak D match, TRBD1 (7 bases). The CDR3 loop spans 17 amino acids. Trimming left V 1 base short and J 3 bases short, with 17 bases between. Germline V gene lookup returns CDR1 LNHDA and CDR2 SQIVND (reference sequence). The CDR3 reads CASSIAHDREVTDTQYF. Written as DNA, the CDR3 is TGTGCCAGTAGTATAGCCCACGACAGGGAGGTTACAGATACGCAGTATTTT. The whole variable domain, remainder taken from reference TRBV19 and TRBJ2-3, is DGGITQSPKYLFRKEGQNVTLSCEQNLNHDAMYWYRQDPGQGLRLIYYSQIVNDFQKGDIAEGYSVSREKKESFPLTVTSAQKNPTAFYLCASSIAHDREVTDTQYFGPGTRLTVL.

This chain links TRBV7-9 with TRBJ2-1; D unclear. Looked up from germline, CDR1 is SEHNR and CDR2 is FQNEAQ (reference sequence). Trimming cost V 1 base and J 1 base, with 8 bases left between them. The CDR3 length is 15 residues. CDR3 amino acids: CASSLGTPSYNEQFF. Here the CDR3 DNA reads TGTGCCAGCAGCTTAGGTACACCGTCCTACAATGAGCAGTTCTTC.

The chain is built from TRBV2 and TRBJ2-3; 10 positions agree with TRBD2. With 0 bases clipped from V and 4 bases from J, the junction kept 4 bases outside the gene matches. Germline V CDR1 and CDR2: SNHLY, FYNNEI. The CDR3 runs 16 residues. The CDR3 sequence: CASSEASGGAPDTQYF. CDR3 coding DNA: TGTGCCAGCAGTGAAGCCAGCGGGGGGGCACCAGATACGCAGTATTTT.

The rearrangement joins TRBV7-2 to TRBJ1-5; TRBD1 matches at 7 bases. The V and J ends lost 1 base and 4 bases, in that order; junction bases with no gene match: 4. Germline CDR1 SGHTA, CDR2 FQGNSA. This CDR3 is built from 15 residues. This CDR3 is CASSLVGGQNQPQHF. CDR3 sequence (DNA): TGTGCCAGCAGCTTAGTGGGGGGACAGAATCAGCCCCAGCATTTT. Combining the CDR3 with reference TRBV7-2 and TRBJ1-5 gives the whole variable domain GAGVSQSPSNKVTEKGKDVELRCDPISGHTALYWYRQSLGQGLEFLIYFQGNSAPDKSGLPSDRFSAERTGGSVSTLTIQRTQQEDSAVYLCASSLVGGQNQPQHFGDGTRLSIL.